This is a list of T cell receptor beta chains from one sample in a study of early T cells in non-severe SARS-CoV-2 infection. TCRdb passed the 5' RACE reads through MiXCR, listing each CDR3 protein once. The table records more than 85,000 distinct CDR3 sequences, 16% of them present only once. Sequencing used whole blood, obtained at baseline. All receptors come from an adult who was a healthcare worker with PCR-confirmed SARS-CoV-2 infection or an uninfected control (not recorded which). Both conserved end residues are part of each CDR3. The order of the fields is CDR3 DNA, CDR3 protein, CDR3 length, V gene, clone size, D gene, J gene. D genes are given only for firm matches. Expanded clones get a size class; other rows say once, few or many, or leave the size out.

TGTGCTAGTGGTCCAGAAGCTTTCTTT,CASGPEAFF,9,TRBV12-5,.,.,TRBJ1-1
TGCAGTGCTAGATCCGGACTTATCTACGAGCAGTACTTC,CSARSGLIYEQYF,13,TRBV20-1,.,.,TRBJ2-7
TGTGCCAGCAGCTCGCTACAGGGAAAACCGAACACCGGGGAGCTGTTTTTT,CASSSLQGKPNTGELFF,17,TRBV7-9,.,.,TRBJ2-2
TGCGCCAGCAGCGAGGGACTAGCGGGAGCGACCCAGTACTTC,CASSEGLAGATQYF,14,TRBV5-1,many,TRBD2,TRBJ2-5
TGCGCCAGCAGCCAAGTACTAAGCACAGATACGCAGTATTTT,CASSQVLSTDTQYF,14,TRBV4-3,.,.,TRBJ2-3
TGTGCCATCAGGGATACCGACAGGGCCTTC,CAIRDTDRAF,10,TRBV10-3,.,TRBD1,TRBJ2-5
TGTGCCAGCAGTGAATATTGGGCAAGCAGCGAGCTGTTTTTT,CASSEYWASSELFF,14,TRBV6-1,.,.,TRBJ2-2
TGTGCCAGCAGCCCCGATGTGAGCACGAGCACTGAAGCTTTCTTT,CASSPDVSTSTEAFF,15,TRBV7-6,few,.,TRBJ1-1
TGTGCCAGCAGCTTATGGACGAGACGCGAGCAGTACTTC,CASSLWTRREQYF,13,TRBV7-8,.,.,TRBJ2-7
TGTGCCAGCAGGGACAGTCCCGAGACCCAGTACTTC,CASRDSPETQYF,12,TRBV27,.,.,TRBJ2-5
TGCGCCAGCAGTCGACAGACCTCAGCCCCCAATGGCTACACCTTC,CASSRQTSAPNGYTF,15,TRBV4-3,few,.,TRBJ1-2
TGTGCCAGCAAAGCAATGGCTGGGGCCAACGTCCTGACTTTC,CASKAMAGANVLTF,14,TRBV19,.,.,TRBJ2-6
TGTGCCAGCAGCCAGCCGGAGGATCACTGGAGCACAGATACGCAGTATTTT,CASSQPEDHWSTDTQYF,17,TRBV3-1,few,.,TRBJ2-3
TGTGCCAGCAGTTTAGGGGCTAGCGGGAGTCACACAGATACGCAGTATTTT,CASSLGASGSHTDTQYF,17,TRBV28,few,TRBD2,TRBJ2-3
TGCGCCAGCAGCCCACACCGGGGTGGGAGTGAAGCTTTCTTT,CASSPHRGGSEAFF,14,TRBV4-1,few,.,TRBJ1-1
TGTGCCAGCAGTTTAGACCAGACGGTCAATCAGCCCCAGCATTTT,CASSLDQTVNQPQHF,15,TRBV12-3/TRBV12-4,few,.,TRBJ1-5
TGCGCCAGCAGCCACGGGACATTGAACACCGGGGAGCTGTTTTTT,CASSHGTLNTGELFF,15,TRBV5-1,.,.,TRBJ2-2
TGTGCCAGCAGCCGGGGCCTTATGAGCCTTAGCAATCAGCCCCAGCATTTT,CASSRGLMSLSNQPQHF,17,TRBV5-5,many,.,TRBJ1-5
TGTGCCAGCAGCCAAGTGTTGGCAGCTACGTATGAGCAGTTCTTC,CASSQVLAATYEQFF,15,TRBV3-1,many,.,TRBJ2-1
TGCAGTGCTGGGCGGGCAGAGACCCAGTACTTC,CSAGRAETQYF,11,TRBV20-1,.,.,TRBJ2-5
TGTGCCAGCAGCGTACGCCCGGGTCGGGGCACAGATACGCAGTATTTT,CASSVRPGRGTDTQYF,16,TRBV9,.,.,TRBJ2-3
TGTGCCAGCAGTTACCCCTACGAGCAGTACTTC,CASSYPYEQYF,11,TRBV2,.,.,TRBJ2-7
TGCGCCAGCAGCCAAGGTTATAGGTGTCGGAGCAATCAGCCCCAGCATTTT,CASSQGYRCRSNQPQHF,17,TRBV4-1,few,.,TRBJ1-5
TGTGCCAGAACCCTAAGACTCGGGAACACACACACAGATACGCAGTATTTT,CARTLRLGNTHTDTQYF,17,TRBV5-3,.,.,TRBJ2-3